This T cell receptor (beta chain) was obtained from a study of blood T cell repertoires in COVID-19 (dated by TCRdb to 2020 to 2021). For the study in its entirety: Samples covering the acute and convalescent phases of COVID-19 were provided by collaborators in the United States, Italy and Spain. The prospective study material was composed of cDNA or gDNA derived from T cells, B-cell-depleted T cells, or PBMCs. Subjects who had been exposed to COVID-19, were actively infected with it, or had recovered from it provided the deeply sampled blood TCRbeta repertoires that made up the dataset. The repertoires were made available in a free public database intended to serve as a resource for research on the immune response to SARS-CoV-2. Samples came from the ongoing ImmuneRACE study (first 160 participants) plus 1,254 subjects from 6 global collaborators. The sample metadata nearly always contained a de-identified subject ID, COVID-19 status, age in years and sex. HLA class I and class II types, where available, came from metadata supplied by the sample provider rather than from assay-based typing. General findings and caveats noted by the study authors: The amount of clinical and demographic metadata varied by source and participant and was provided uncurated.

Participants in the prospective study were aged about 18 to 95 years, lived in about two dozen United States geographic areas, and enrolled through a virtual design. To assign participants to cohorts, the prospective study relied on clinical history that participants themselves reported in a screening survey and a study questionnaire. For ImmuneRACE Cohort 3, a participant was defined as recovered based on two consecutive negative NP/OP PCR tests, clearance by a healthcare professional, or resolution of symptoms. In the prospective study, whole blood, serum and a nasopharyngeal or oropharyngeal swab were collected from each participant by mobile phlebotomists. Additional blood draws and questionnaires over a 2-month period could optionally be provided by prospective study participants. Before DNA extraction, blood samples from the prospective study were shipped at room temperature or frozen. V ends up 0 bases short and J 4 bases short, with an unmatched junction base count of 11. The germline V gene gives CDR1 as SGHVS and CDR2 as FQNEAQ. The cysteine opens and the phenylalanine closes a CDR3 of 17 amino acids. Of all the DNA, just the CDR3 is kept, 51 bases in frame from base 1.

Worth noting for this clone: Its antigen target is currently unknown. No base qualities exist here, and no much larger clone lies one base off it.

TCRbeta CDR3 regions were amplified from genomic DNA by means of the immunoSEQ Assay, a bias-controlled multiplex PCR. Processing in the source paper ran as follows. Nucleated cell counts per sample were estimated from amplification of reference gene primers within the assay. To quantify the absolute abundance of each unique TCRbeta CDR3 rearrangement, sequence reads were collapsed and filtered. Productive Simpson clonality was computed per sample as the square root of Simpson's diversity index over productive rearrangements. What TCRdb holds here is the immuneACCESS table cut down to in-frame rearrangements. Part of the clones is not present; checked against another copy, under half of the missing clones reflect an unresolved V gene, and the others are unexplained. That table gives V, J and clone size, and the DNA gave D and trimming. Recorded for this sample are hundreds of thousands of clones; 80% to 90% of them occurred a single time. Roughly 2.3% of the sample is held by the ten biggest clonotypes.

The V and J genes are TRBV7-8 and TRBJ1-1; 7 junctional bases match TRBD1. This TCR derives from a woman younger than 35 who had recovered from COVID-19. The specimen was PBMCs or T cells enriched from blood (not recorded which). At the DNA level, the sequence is TGTGCCAGCAGCTTAGCGGGCCTGAGGGGGCTTTTCACTGAAGCTTTCTTT. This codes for CASSLAGLRGLFTEAFF.